This TCR beta chain emerged from a study of spatial heterogeneity in lung cancer. TCRdb processed the 5' RACE reads anew with MiXCR; each CDR3 protein has one entry. The sample shows approximately 2,200 distinct CDR3 sequences, 17% of them seen only once. Time point meaning: sample taken at primary tumor resection. In each case, whole RNA from tumor, nontumor lung or frozen PBMC was sequenced unsorted. The sequences come from PBMCs, collected at surgery. This TCR derives from a male donor with early-stage non-small cell lung cancer.

CDR3 nucleotide sequence: TGTGCCAGCAGGGAGGACAGGGTATCCTACGAGCAGTACTTC. It codes for CASREDRVSYEQYF. The chain couples TRBV6-2 or TRBV6-3 to TRBJ2-7; 8 nucleotides agree with TRBD1. The germline V gene has CDR1 MNHEY and CDR2 SVGEGT. With 6 bases clipped from V and 1 base from J, the junction kept 5 bases outside the gene matches. The CDR3 has 14 amino acids.